What follows is one T cell receptor (beta chain) and its context. Regarding time point: baseline pretreatment blood. Noted treatment: 15 Gy SBRT to primary tumor, nephrectomy 4 weeks later. The patient's renal cell carcinoma had clear cell pathology. The data were obtained in a study of radiation and T cells in renal cell carcinoma. Study in general: Nephrectomy followed 15 Gy stereotactic body radiation by 4 weeks.

The CDR3 length is 13 residues. The V gene lost 5 bases and the J gene lost 1 base, with 7 bases spanning the gap. The germline V gene encodes CDR1 LNHDA and CDR2 SQIVND (reference sequence). Generated by immunoSEQ multiplex PCR, the TCRdb table keeps only in-frame clones and is missing some. The sample records 85,000 to 100,000 clones, approximately 86% being singletons. This chain connects TRBV19 to TRBJ2-3; D may correspond to TRBD1 or TRBD2 (5 bases each). The clonotype was recovered from a man in his fifties or sixties with renal cell carcinoma. Specimen: blood, collected from a patient whose treatment included radiotherapy and nephrectomy. CDR3 in amino acids: CASSSGRTDTQYF. CDR3 DNA: TGTGCCAGTAGTTCGGGGCGCACAGATACGCAGTATTTT.